Listed here are 5 T cell receptor beta chains from one sample, sequenced in a study of T cells after yellow fever vaccination. One entry per CDR3 protein, called by TCRdb with MiXCR from the 5' RACE reads. The profile shows 300,000 to 400,000 distinct CDR3 sequences, 12% of them singletons. The sequenced sample was CD4+ T cells sorted from PBMCs, obtained 15 days after the yellow fever booster vaccination. These receptors originate from a man in his late teens or twenties who received the YFV17D yellow fever vaccine.

This clonotype was found a few times. This chain connects TRBV27 to TRBJ2-7; 7 positions agree with TRBD1. Germline trimming cut 11 bases from V and 2 bases from J; bases unmatched to any gene: 12. The CDR3 has 14 amino acids. Germline V gene sequence: CDR1 MNHEY, CDR2 SMNVEV (reference sequence). The CDR3 reads CARQGGEVTYEQYF. In nucleotides, the CDR3 is TGTGCCCGGCAAGGGGGCGAAGTTACCTACGAGCAGTACTTC.

Only a few counts were recorded for this clonotype. This chain links TRBV2 with TRBJ1-4; no clear D. Between the trimmed V and J ends, which lost 6 bases and 8 bases, there was a span of 7 bases. The length of the CDR3 is 11 residues. The germline CDR1 and CDR2 sequences are SNHLY and FYNNEI. The CDR3 DNA sequence: TGTGCCAGCAGGTCGGCCGAAAAACTGTTTTTT. It specifies CASRSAEKLFF.

This clonotype was detected many times. The CDR3 nucleotides read TGTGCCAGCAGCCCCGGACAGGGAACCGGGGAGCTGTTTTTT. Translating gives CASSPGQGTGELFF. The V gene is TRBV7-3, the J gene TRBJ2-2; TRBD1 agrees at 8 bases. Germline values: CDR1 SGHTA, CDR2 FQGTGA. This CDR3 is 14 amino acids long. The trim removed 5 bases at V and 5 bases at J, leaving 4 bases unmatched.

This clonotype came up a few times. The gene calls are TRBV24-1 and TRBJ1-1; D may be TRBD1 (5 bases). Germline assignment: CDR1 KGHDR and CDR2 SFDVKD. The CDR3 totals 13 residues. Trimming shortened V by 4 bases and J by 6 bases, and 11 bases separated the two germline ends. The CDR3 spells CATSDPGTAEAFF. CDR3 DNA: TGTGCCACCAGTGACCCCGGGACCGCTGAAGCTTTCTTT.

The rearrangement links TRBV29-1 to TRBJ2-3, with D hard to call. This CDR3 is built from 13 residues. Germline CDR1 SQVTM, CDR2 ANQGSEA. Trimming pared 3 bases from V and 0 bases from J, leaving 7 bases between. The CDR3 bases are TGCAGCGTTGACCTTTCGAGCACAGATACGCAGTATTTT. Translated, it gives CSVDLSSTDTQYF.